This TCR beta chain emerged from a study of long-term antiretroviral therapy in people with HIV. Participants who had HIV were, without exception, treated in the United States. The CDR3 spans 12 residues. V dropped 5 bases and J dropped 12 bases, with 14 bases sitting between them. In germline, CDR1 is LNHDA, CDR2 SQIVND (reference sequence). With survey level as its setting, the immunoSEQ assay was v3.0. Data came from immunoSEQ multiplex PCR; TCRdb stores just in-frame clones and leaves some out. The sample comprises tens of thousands of clones, more than 75% of which are singletons, and 5.1% rests with the top ten.

The receptor was derived from a woman between 50 and 59 years old with HIV. Material: unsorted PBMCs, obtained 0.1 years before starting antiretroviral therapy. The V gene is TRBV19, the J gene TRBJ2-1; D may correspond to TRBD1 or TRBD2 (5 bases each). The CDR3 nucleotides read TGTGCCAGTAGTTTCGACCGGGACCCGCAGTTCTTC. Translating it yields CASSFDRDPQFF.